This entry lists 25 T cell receptor beta chains sequenced from one sample in a study of cytomegalovirus exposure and HLA in healthy donors. 13 Jbeta primers and 60 Vbeta primers were used for the PCR. Profiling relied on immunoSEQ multiplex PCR, and the TCRdb table lists in-frame clones only, not all of them. The sample has over 100,000 clones, under 80% seen once. The sequenced sample consisted of PBMCs. All receptors derive from a woman aged 45-65 years in good health and CMV-seropositive.

V usage is TRBV18 and J usage is TRBJ2-3, with D possibly TRBD1 on 6 matching bases. Germline assignment: CDR1 KGHSH and CDR2 LQKENI. CDR3 length equals 16 residues. The V end was cut by 3 bases, the J end by 2 bases, with 15 bases between. The CDR3 nucleotides are TGTGCCAGCTCACCTATCGACAGGCTGATCACAGATACGCAGTATTTT. Translating it yields CASSPIDRLITDTQYF.

The chain recombines TRBV7-2 with TRBJ1-2; 9 nucleotides line up with TRBD1. Germline trimming cut 6 bases from V and 2 bases from J; bases unmatched to any gene: 10. This CDR3 is 16 amino acids long. Germline CDR1 reads SGHTA; CDR2 reads FQGNSA. This CDR3 is CASSWTGEETNYGYTF. In DNA, the CDR3 is TGTGCCAGCAGTTGGACAGGGGAGGAGACCAACTATGGCTACACCTTC.

V is TRBV27 and J is TRBJ1-4; TRBD1 might be the D (5 bases). Trimming cost V 6 bases and J 4 bases, with 12 bases left between them. The CDR3 totals 14 residues. Germline V lookup: CDR1 MNHEY, CDR2 SMNVEV (reference sequence). In nucleotides, the CDR3 is TGTGCCAGCAGCCGGCCGGGGGATAATGAAAAACTGTTTTTT. As protein: CASSRPGDNEKLFF.

For this clone: At one boundary the junction diverges from the germline segment, which might be a read error. The rearrangement links TRBV2 to TRBJ2-7; D remains unclear. Germline V lookup: CDR1 SNHLY, CDR2 FYNNEI. CDR3 length: 10 residues. The CDR3 DNA follows: TGTGCCAGCAGGCAAAACTACCCCGTTTTC. Translating it yields CASRQNYPVF.

This chain links TRBV5-1 with TRBJ2-7; D is perhaps TRBD2 (5 bases). Trimming stripped 3 bases from V and 3 bases from J, with 13 bases between. CDR1 SGHRS and CDR2 YFSETQ come from the germline V gene. This CDR3 region has 14 residues. The CDR3 nucleotides read TGCGCCAGCAGCTGGGAAGCGGACCTCTACGAGCAGTACTTC. Its translation is CASSWEADLYEQYF.

The gene calls are TRBV18 and TRBJ1-1; D is undetermined. Germline assignment: CDR1 KGHSH and CDR2 LQKENI. The CDR3 length is 15 residues. With 1 base removed from V and 2 bases from J, the gap between germline ends came to 11 bases. As DNA, the CDR3 is TGTGCCAGCTCACCACGGGAGGGCCCTAACACTGAAGCTTTCTTT. Protein product: CASSPREGPNTEAFF.

V is TRBV7-9 and J is TRBJ1-5; no reliable D call. Trimming left V 1 base short and J 9 bases short, with 10 bases between. The CDR3 has 13 residues. Germline V CDR1 and CDR2: SEHNR, FQNEAQ (reference sequence). The CDR3 DNA is TGTGCCAGCAGCTTAGTCCCCGAGGGGCCCCAGCATTTT. Protein product: CASSLVPEGPQHF.

This clone occurred a few times. J is TRBJ1-2 and V is TRBV5-8, with D perhaps TRBD1 (6 bases). The CDR3 runs to 16 residues. V lost 0 bases to trimming and J lost 0 bases, with 12 bases between them. The germline V gene encodes CDR1 SGHTS and CDR2 YDEGEE. In DNA form, the CDR3 reads TGTGCCAGCAGCTTGGAGGGGGGGGAAGCTAACTATGGCTACACCTTC. Translated: CASSLEGGEANYGYTF. The full variable domain, rest sourced from reference TRBV5-8 and TRBJ1-2, is EAGVTQSPTHLIKTRGQQATLRCSPISGHTSVYWYQQALGLGLQFLLWYDEGEERNRGNFPPRFSGRQFPNYSSELNVNALELEDSALYLCASSLEGGEANYGYTFGSGTRLTVV.

The rearrangement uses TRBV10-3 and TRBJ2-1; 10 bases fit TRBD2. In germline, CDR1 is ENHRY, CDR2 SYGVKD. The junction had 8 bases not matched to a gene; V was cut back by 4 bases and J by 2 bases. This CDR3 region has 17 residues. The CDR3 DNA is TGTGCCATCAGTGGGAGGGGTAGCGGGGGGCCCTACAATGAGCAGTTCTTC. Protein: CAISGRGSGGPYNEQFF.

V gene TRBV19 combines with J gene TRBJ1-6; TRBD1 matches at 7 bases. This CDR3 is 16 amino acids long. The germline CDR1 and CDR2 sequences are LNHDA and SQIVND (reference sequence). V lost 5 bases to trimming and J lost 1 base; unmatched junction nucleotides: 5. The CDR3 here is CASSATGRSYNSPLHF. For the CDR3, the DNA is TGTGCCAGTAGTGCGACAGGGAGGTCCTATAATTCACCCCTCCACTTT.

This chain joins TRBV11-3 and TRBJ2-7; TRBD2 is a possible D gene (5 bases). V was clipped by 1 base and J by 1 base, with 11 bases between them. The V gene's germline CDR1 is SGHNT and CDR2 YENEEA. The CDR3 consists of 15 residues. The CDR3 DNA sequence: TGTGCCAGCAGCTTAGGCGAGGGTCCTTCCTACGAGCAGTACTTC. Its protein is CASSLGEGPSYEQYF.

The rearrangement joins TRBV4-1 to TRBJ1-4; D is unresolved. Germline V lookup: CDR1 MGHRA, CDR2 YSYEKL. CDR3 size: 16 residues. V dropped 2 bases and J dropped 7 bases, with 17 bases sitting between them. The CDR3 loop is CASSQNPSLEGEKLFF. DNA of the CDR3: TGCGCCAGCAGCCAAAACCCCTCCCTGGAGGGTGAAAAACTGTTTTTT.

CDR3 DNA sequence: TGTGCCAGCCTCAATCAGAGGCAGGGCTATGGCTACACCTTC. It encodes CASLNQRQGYGYTF. The J gene is TRBJ1-2, the V gene TRBV2, with D tentatively TRBD1 (5 bases). This CDR3 contains 14 residues. V dropped 8 bases and J dropped 4 bases, with 17 bases sitting between them. Germline V gene lookup returns CDR1 SNHLY and CDR2 FYNNEI.

The gene calls are TRBV10-3 and TRBJ1-5; D may be TRBD1 (6 bases). The V gene's germline CDR1 is ENHRY and CDR2 SYGVKD. CDR3 length: 15 residues. Trimming pared 6 bases from V and 1 base from J, leaving 13 bases between. The CDR3 region is CAIRGGLESNQPQHF. Written as DNA, the CDR3 is TGTGCCATCAGGGGGGGGCTAGAAAGCAATCAGCCCCAGCATTTT.

The CDR3 DNA is TGTGCCAGCAGCTCCGATTCGGGACAGAGGAAGCCCCAGCATTTT. This gives the protein CASSSDSGQRKPQHF. The V gene is TRBV7-2, the J gene TRBJ1-5; 7 bases map to TRBD1. Trimming at V came to 4 bases and at J to 8 bases, leaving 11 bases not matched to a gene. This CDR3 region has 15 residues. Germline CDR1 SGHTA, CDR2 FQGNSA.

This clone appeared a few times. The chain uses TRBV5-1 and TRBJ2-3; D gene unclear. Germline lookup yields CDR1 SGHRS and CDR2 YFSETQ. The CDR3 covers 16 residues. Trimming took off 0 bases at V and 2 bases at J, with 13 bases between the two ends. The CDR3 DNA is TGCGCCAGCAGCTTGGGAGGAGCGTTAAACACAGATACGCAGTATTTT. It is translated as CASSLGGALNTDTQYF.

As for this clone: The junction and the germline gene differ at one end; a read error may be behind it. This chain joins TRBV7-9 and TRBJ2-2, with 10 bases fitting TRBD2. Germline CDR1 SEHNR, CDR2 FQNEAQ (reference sequence). The CDR3 covers 16 residues. The CDR3 loop is CSSSQSGRGNTGELFF. The CDR3 region has the DNA TGTTCCAGCAGTCAAAGCGGGAGGGGGAACACCGGGGAGCTGTTTTTT.

The chain carries TRBV5-6 and TRBJ1-1; TRBD1 aligns across 7 bases. In germline, CDR1 is SGHDT, CDR2 YYEEEE. Germline trimming cut 1 base from V and 4 bases from J; bases unmatched to any gene: 4. The CDR3 spans 14 residues. Here the CDR3 reads CASSLNRGGTEAFF. The CDR3 nucleotides read TGTGCCAGCAGCTTGAACAGGGGCGGCACTGAAGCTTTCTTT.

In this sample, this clone turned up once. The chain employs TRBV19 and TRBJ1-2, with a tentative D call TRBD1 (5 bases). The CDR3 is 13 amino acids. Looked up from germline, CDR1 is LNHDA and CDR2 is SQIVND (reference sequence). The V end was cut by 10 bases, the J end by 4 bases, with 16 bases between. This chain's CDR3 is CATVTAGSYGYTF. The CDR3 DNA reads as TGTGCCACGGTGACAGCGGGGAGCTATGGCTACACCTTC.

The CDR3 DNA reads as TGTGCCAGCAGTTTAATAAGCGGCCGAGATACGCAGTATTTT. Translating gives CASSLISGRDTQYF. The V and J genes are TRBV27 and TRBJ2-3, with a possible D match to TRBD2 (5 bases). The CDR3 runs 14 residues. V lost 2 bases to trimming and J lost 5 bases, with 11 bases between them. Germline-derived CDR1 and CDR2 are MNHEY and SMNVEV (reference sequence).

This clone was seen more than once but under ten times. V gene TRBV7-8 combines with J gene TRBJ2-1; tentative D call: TRBD2 (5 bases). CDR1 and CDR2 (germline): SGHVS, FQNEAQ. V was clipped by 5 bases and J by 4 bases, with 9 bases between them. The CDR3 spans 13 residues. The CDR3 region is CASSADFYNEQFF. The CDR3 DNA follows: TGTGCCAGCAGCGCGGACTTTTACAATGAGCAGTTCTTC.

The gene calls are TRBV12-5 and TRBJ1-3, with D perhaps TRBD1 (6 bases). V lost 3 bases to trimming and J lost 11 bases, with 11 bases between them. The CDR3 has 12 residues. Germline CDR1 reads LGHNT; CDR2 reads FRNRAP. The CDR3 sequence is CASGFSQGPIYF. DNA of the CDR3: TGTGCTAGTGGTTTCTCACAGGGCCCCATATATTTT.

This rearrangement joins TRBV27 to TRBJ1-1; tentative D call: TRBD1 (5 bases). The CDR3 is made up of 13 amino acids. The germline V gene has CDR1 MNHEY and CDR2 SMNVEV (reference sequence). Trimming stripped 4 bases from V and 6 bases from J, with 12 bases between. The CDR3: CASSWGRDSEAFF. CDR3 DNA sequence: TGTGCCAGCAGTTGGGGACGGGACTCTGAAGCTTTCTTT.

This clone was counted once. Germline is not matched at one junction end, which may reflect a read error. The sample holds other DNA sequences that translate to the same CDR3. V and J are TRBV5-6 and TRBJ2-7; 9 bases line up with TRBD2. Germline V CDR1 and CDR2: SGHDT, YYEEEE. This CDR3 spans 14 amino acids. CDR3 sequence: CASSLAGISYEQYF. The DNA of the CDR3 is TGCGCCAGCAGCCTAGCGGGAATAAGCTACGAGCAGTACTTC.

This chain connects TRBV29-1 to TRBJ1-1; D possibly corresponds to TRBD1 (5 bases). The V gene's germline CDR1 is SQVTM and CDR2 ANQGSEA. V gave up 4 bases and J gave up 1 base, with 7 bases separating them. This CDR3 spans 12 amino acids. The CDR3 is CSVGDRNTEAFF. CDR3 sequence (DNA): TGCAGCGTTGGAGACAGGAACACTGAAGCTTTCTTT. Drawing the rest from reference TRBV29-1 and TRBJ1-1, the complete variable domain is SAVISQKPSRDICQRGTSLTIQCQVDSQVTMMFWYRQQPGQSLTLIATANQGSEATYESGFVIDKFPISRPNLTFSTLTVSNMSPEDSSIYLCSVGDRNTEAFFGQGTRLTVV.